This TCR beta chain originates from a study of OX40 agonist ivuxolimab in advanced cancers. Study background: Allowance was made for prior anti-PD-1, anti-PD-L1 or anti-CTLA-4 therapy, and 40% had some. Among those treated, three patients had partial responses, one with hepatocellular carcinoma and two with cutaneous melanoma. The study, taken as a whole, reports: No determination was made of the antigen specificity of the expanded peripheral T cells. At doses 0.1 to 3.0 mg/kg, CD4+ and CD8+ clones expanded.

This clone was recorded once. The target antigen is unknown. Data came from immunoSEQ multiplex PCR; TCRdb stores just in-frame clones and leaves some out. Counted here are over 100,000 clones, approximately 94% occurring once; the ten biggest clones make up about 0.93%. Germline CDR1 reads SGHNT; CDR2 reads YENEEA. The CDR3 extends over 17 amino acids. V lost 5 bases to trimming and J lost 3 bases; unmatched junction nucleotides: 10. The sample consisted of CD4+ or CD8+ T cells sorted from blood, taken in a trial of the OX40 agonist ivuxolimab. The TCR comes from an adult with an advanced solid tumor such as melanoma, head and neck, liver or kidney cancer. The V gene is TRBV11-3, the J gene TRBJ2-4; 10 bases agree with TRBD1. The DNA of the CDR3 is TGTGCCAGCAGCCTCCAGACAGGGGGCTTTGGCAAAAACATTCAGTACTTC. It is translated as CASSLQTGGFGKNIQYF.